Listed below are T cell receptor beta chains from one sample, sequenced in a study of siplizumab effects on memory and regulatory T cells. Profiled with immunoSEQ multiplex PCR; TCRdb holds only in-frame clones, not every one. This table has around 99,000 clones, just over 90% appearing once. Material: Tregs sorted from blood. The receptors derive from a human donor in good health. Both conserved end residues are part of each CDR3. D genes are given only for firm matches.

j_call: TRBJ1-2
d_call: .
v_call: TRBV19
cdr3_nt: TGTGCCAGTAGTATGGTTCAGCCAGCTGGCTACACCTTC
cdr3_aa: CASSMVQPAGYTF

j_call: TRBJ2-7
d_call: TRBD2
v_call: TRBV10-3
cdr3_nt: TGTGCCATCAGGACACTGGCGGGAGGCGATCAGCAGTACTTC
cdr3_aa: CAIRTLAGGDQQYF

j_call: TRBJ2-1
d_call: TRBD2
v_call: TRBV6-1
cdr3_nt: TGTGCCAGCAGTGACCCTAGCGGGAGTGTTTTTGAGCAGTTCTTC
cdr3_aa: CASSDPSGSVFEQFF

j_call: TRBJ2-5
d_call: .
v_call: TRBV19
cdr3_nt: TGTGCCAGTAGTATAGCAGGTTCAGAGACCCAGTACTTC
cdr3_aa: CASSIAGSETQYF

j_call: TRBJ1-2
d_call: .
v_call: TRBV9
cdr3_nt: TGTGCCAGCAGCGTAGGCGGGCAGGGGTCGGAAGGCTACACCTTC
cdr3_aa: CASSVGGQGSEGYTF

j_call: TRBJ2-1
d_call: .
v_call: TRBV27
cdr3_nt: TGTGCCAGCAGGGTACTTAGCGAGTCGAGCTACAATGAGCAGTTCTTC
cdr3_aa: CASRVLSESSYNEQFF

j_call: TRBJ2-2
d_call: TRBD1
v_call: TRBV6-5
cdr3_nt: TGTGCCAGCAGTACCCCCGGGACAGGGGCCGGGGAGCTGTTTTTT
cdr3_aa: CASSTPGTGAGELFF

j_call: TRBJ2-5
d_call: .
v_call: TRBV5-6
cdr3_nt: TGTGCCAGCAGCTTGACAGCGCGCCCAGAGACCCAGTACTTC
cdr3_aa: CASSLTARPETQYF

j_call: TRBJ1-2
d_call: TRBD1
v_call: TRBV5-1
cdr3_nt: TGCGCCAGCAGCTTGGAGGGACAGGGTAGCTACACCTTC
cdr3_aa: CASSLEGQGSYTF

j_call: TRBJ2-1
d_call: TRBD2
v_call: TRBV19
cdr3_nt: TGTGCCAGTAGTGAAACCGGGACTAGCGGACCAGGAGCGAATGAGCAGTTCTTC
cdr3_aa: CASSETGTSGPGANEQFF

j_call: TRBJ1-6
d_call: .
v_call: TRBV5-4
cdr3_nt: TGTGCCAGCAGCTTGGAAACAGGTCGAAATTCACCCCTCCACTTT
cdr3_aa: CASSLETGRNSPLHF

j_call: TRBJ2-5
d_call: .
v_call: TRBV18
cdr3_nt: TGTGCCAGCTCACTCCAAAAACAGGGTGAAGAGACCCAGTACTTC
cdr3_aa: CASSLQKQGEETQYF